The 28 T cell receptor beta chains listed next were all sequenced from one sample in a study of CD8+CD57+ T cells in acquired aplastic anemia. Genomic DNA provided the template from which TCR beta VDJ and CDR3 profiles were obtained. Via MiXCR, TCRdb re-called the reads, giving one row per CDR3 protein. Among approximately 58,000 distinct CDR3 sequences, 55% to 70% were seen once, and the ten largest hold about 15%. The sequenced patients had an expansion of CD8+CD57+ cells seen by flow cytometry. Sequenced: sorted CD4+, CD8+, or CD8+CD57+ T cells (not recorded which) from PBMCs. The origin of the receptors is a human donor with aplastic anemia.

V and J are TRBV19 and TRBJ2-7; D ambiguous. CDR1 and CDR2 from the germline V gene are LNHDA and SQIVND (reference sequence). V shed 5 bases and J shed 1 base, with 21 bases lying between them. The CDR3 sequence is 17 residues long. CDR3 sequence: CASSPLGGKDGSYEQYF. The DNA for the CDR3 is TGTGCCAGTAGTCCGCTGGGTGGGAAAGACGGGTCCTACGAGCAGTACTTC.

The chain carries TRBV29-1 and TRBJ1-1; D is undetermined. Trimming stripped 3 bases from V and 4 bases from J, with 6 bases between. Looked up from germline, CDR1 is SQVTM and CDR2 is ANQGSEA. The CDR3 has 11 residues. The CDR3 reads CSVDGGTEAFF. CDR3 DNA: TGCAGCGTTGACGGTGGCACTGAAGCTTTCTTT.

DNA of the CDR3: TGTGCCAGCAGTGACAACGCGGTCTCGGGTTCACCCCTCCACTTT. Its translation is CASSDNAVSGSPLHF. This sequence joins TRBV25-1 and TRBJ1-6; no clear D. The CDR3 sequence is 15 residues long. The V end lost 3 bases, the J end lost 9 bases, and 15 bases lay between the germline ends. Germline CDR1 reads MGHDK; CDR2 reads SYGVNS.

This clonotype came up many times. This chain connects TRBV4-3 to TRBJ2-5; possible D gene TRBD1, 6 bases. The germline gives CDR1 LGHNA, CDR2 YSLEER. The length of the CDR3 is 15 residues. The V and J ends lost 5 bases and 0 bases respectively, with 13 bases between them. The CDR3 nucleotides read TGCGCCAGCAGCTCTACCCGGGACAACCAAGAGACCCAGTACTTC. It specifies CASSSTRDNQETQYF.

This clonotype was detected many times. The chain links TRBV4-1 to TRBJ1-1; a weak D match, TRBD1 (5 bases). CDR3 length: 12 residues. Between the trimmed V and J ends, which lost 6 bases and 3 bases, there was a span of 8 bases. The germline CDR1 and CDR2 sequences are MGHRA and YSYEKL. CDR3 loop: CASSRGDTEAFF. The CDR3, as DNA: TGCGCCAGCAGTAGGGGTGACACTGAAGCTTTCTTT.

V and J are TRBV2 and TRBJ2-2, with a weak D call TRBD2 (5 bases). This CDR3 contains 14 residues. The ends were cut back, 4 bases at V and 4 bases at J, with 10 bases in the middle. The germline gives CDR1 SNHLY, CDR2 FYNNEI. CDR3 DNA: TGTGCCAGCAGTGCGGGGTTGGGCACCGGGGAGCTGTTTTTT. This sequence encodes CASSAGLGTGELFF.

The CDR3 bases are TGCAGCGCACCCGGGACTAGCGGGGCTAAGGGTGAGCAGTTCTTC. Amino acids: CSAPGTSGAKGEQFF. The chain carries TRBV29-1 and TRBJ2-1; 13 bases map to TRBD2. The CDR3 totals 15 residues. Trimming cost V 7 bases and J 9 bases; bases outside gene matches: 12. Germline CDR1 SQVTM, CDR2 ANQGSEA.

This clonotype has more than one count but fewer than ten. The chain employs TRBV19 and TRBJ1-2; 7 positions agree with TRBD1. Trimming removed 1 base from V and 8 bases from J; junction bases left unmatched: 4. The length of the CDR3 is 13 residues. Germline V lookup: CDR1 LNHDA, CDR2 SQIVND (reference sequence). The CDR3 region has the DNA TGTGCCAGTAGTATAGGACAGGGTACGGGCTACACCTTC. It specifies CASSIGQGTGYTF.

The V gene is TRBV25-1, the J gene TRBJ2-5; tentatively, D is TRBD1 (6 bases). This CDR3 is 15 amino acids long. Between the trimmed V and J ends, which lost 1 base and 0 bases, there was a span of 9 bases. Germline-derived CDR1 and CDR2 are MGHDK and SYGVNS. This CDR3 reads CASSEWAGDQETQYF. The CDR3 DNA reads as TGTGCCAGCAGTGAATGGGCAGGGGACCAAGAGACCCAGTACTTC.

This clonotype was seen ten or more times. The genes are TRBV9 and TRBJ1-3; D gene ambiguous. The CDR3 covers 16 residues. CDR1 is SGDLS, CDR2 YYNGEE, per germline. Trimming cost V 4 bases and J 0 bases, with 14 bases left between them. CDR3 sequence reads: CASSPPPSPSGNTIYF. As DNA, the CDR3 is TGTGCCAGCAGCCCCCCCCCCTCCCCCTCTGGAAACACCATATATTTT.

Comment on this clonotype: A clone one base away is much larger, so this may be a read error. V and J are TRBV4-1 and TRBJ2-1, with D tentatively TRBD2 (6 bases). V was shortened by 3 bases and J by 5 bases, with 14 bases between the two germline ends. The CDR3 runs to 15 residues. Looked up from germline, CDR1 is MGHRA and CDR2 is YSYEKL. As DNA, the CDR3 is TGCGCCAGCAGCCATGGGCGGGGTAGCGACAATGAGCAGTTCTTC. Translation gives CASSHGRGSDNEQFF.

The gene calls are TRBV28 and TRBJ1-2, with D perhaps matching TRBD1 (6 bases). V was shortened by 9 bases and J by 0 bases, with 11 bases between the two germline ends. This CDR3 is 13 amino acids long. Germline-derived CDR1 and CDR2 are MDHEN and SYDVKM. The CDR3 DNA is TGTGCCAGTGTAAGGGGGGCTAACTATGGCTACACCTTC. It yields the protein CASVRGANYGYTF.

This clonotype was counted at least ten times. This chain joins TRBV6-1 and TRBJ1-1; 7 bases align to TRBD1. The CDR3 covers 11 residues. J was trimmed by 6 bases and V by 9 bases; bases with no gene match: 4. CDR1 and CDR2 (germline): MNHNS, SASEGT. The CDR3 spells CASYRGAEAFF. The CDR3 nucleotides are TGTGCCAGTTACAGGGGAGCTGAAGCTTTCTTT.

The rearrangement joins TRBV20-1 to TRBJ1-2; weak D call: TRBD1 (5 bases). The ends were cut back, 5 bases at V and 0 bases at J, with 10 bases in the middle. The CDR3 covers 13 residues. The germline V gene has CDR1 DFQATT and CDR2 SNEGSKA (reference sequence). Written as DNA, the CDR3 is TGCAGTGCTGTAACAGGTTCTAACTATGGCTACACCTTC. Protein product: CSAVTGSNYGYTF.

This clonotype showed up just once. V is TRBV15 and J is TRBJ1-2; D not certain. Trimming took 3 bases from V and 1 from J, leaving 6 bases between them. The germline gives CDR1 LNHNV, CDR2 YYDKDF (reference sequence). The CDR3 loop spans 13 amino acids. The CDR3: CATSSAGNYGYTF. CDR3 in DNA: TGTGCCACCAGCAGTGCGGGTAACTATGGCTACACCTTC.

The rearrangement links TRBV11-2 to TRBJ2-5; 10 bases are shared with TRBD1. Germline V gene lookup returns CDR1 SGHAT and CDR2 FQNNGV. Trimming took 4 bases from V and 2 from J; bases not matched to a gene: 7. This CDR3 is 16 amino acids long. The CDR3 loop reads CASSSWTGGVQETQYF. Here the CDR3 DNA reads TGTGCCAGCAGCTCATGGACAGGGGGTGTACAAGAGACCCAGTACTTC.

The chain recombines TRBV7-9 with TRBJ2-5, with D possibly TRBD1 on 6 matching bases. V lost 5 bases and J lost 7, with 11 bases in between. The V gene's germline CDR1 is SEHNR and CDR2 FQNEAQ (reference sequence). The CDR3 contains 12 residues. The CDR3 DNA follows: TGTGCCAGCAGCGAGCAGGGGAGGACCCAGTACTTC. Translated: CASSEQGRTQYF.

Turning to this clonotype: An end of the junction does not agree with germline; a read error may underlie this. The V call is TRBV10-2, the J call TRBJ1-6, with 8 bases lining up with TRBD1. Per germline, CDR1 WSHSY and CDR2 SAAADI. There are 16 residues in the CDR3. CDR3 DNA sequence: TGTGCCAGCAGTTACGCAGGGGGCGCGGATAATTCACCCCTCCACTTT. This encodes CASSYAGGADNSPLHF.

The chain is built from TRBV29-1 and TRBJ1-1; D gene ambiguous. The CDR3 is 13 residues long. V gave up 4 bases and J gave up 4 bases, with 13 bases separating them. Germline V CDR1 and CDR2: SQVTM, ANQGSEA. The CDR3 coding sequence is TGCAGCGTTGTTAGGCCCCTAAGCACTGAAGCTTTCTTT. This sequence encodes CSVVRPLSTEAFF.

The chain has TRBV9 and TRBJ1-3, with D unresolved. The germline V gene has CDR1 SGDLS and CDR2 YYNGEE. The CDR3 is 17 residues long. V lost 4 bases, J lost 0 bases, and 17 bases lay in between. The CDR3 reads CASSSLPEASSGNTIYF. The CDR3 nucleotides read TGTGCCAGCAGCTCGTTACCGGAAGCGAGCTCTGGAAACACCATATATTTT. Full variable domain (rest looked up from reference TRBV9 and TRBJ1-3): DSGVTQTPKHLITATGQRVTLRCSPRSGDLSVYWYQQSLDQGLQFLIQYYNGEERAKGNILERFSAQQFPDLHSELNLSSLELGDSALYFCASSSLPEASSGNTIYFGEGSWLTVV.

The chain uses TRBV10-3 and TRBJ2-7; D may match TRBD1 or TRBD2 (5 bases each). CDR1 and CDR2 from the germline V gene are ENHRY and SYGVKD. This CDR3 region has 14 residues. V lost 4 bases, J lost 5 bases, and 15 bases lay in between. CDR3 coding DNA: TGTGCCATCAGTGTAAGGGGAATGGAGGACGAGCAGTACTTC. This codes for CAISVRGMEDEQYF.

V and J are TRBV2 and TRBJ2-7; 7 bases fit TRBD1. The germline CDR1 and CDR2 sequences are SNHLY and FYNNEI. There are 15 residues in the CDR3. The V and J ends lost 2 bases and 0 bases, in that order; junction bases with no gene match: 4. DNA of the CDR3: TGTGCCAGCAGTGAAAGGGACAGAATCTCCTACGAGCAGTACTTC. Its protein product is CASSERDRISYEQYF.

This chain links TRBV2 with TRBJ2-7; 12 bases agree with TRBD2. Germline lookup yields CDR1 SNHLY and CDR2 FYNNEI. The CDR3 sequence is 15 residues long. Trimming took 5 bases from V and 5 from J; bases not matched to a gene: 7. CDR3 protein: CASSLLAGGPDEQYF. CDR3 DNA sequence: TGTGCCAGCAGTCTTCTAGCGGGGGGGCCCGACGAGCAGTACTTC.

This clonotype has a count of ten or more. V usage is TRBV11-2 and J usage is TRBJ2-3; D is ambiguous. The germline V gene encodes CDR1 SGHAT and CDR2 FQNNGV. The CDR3 consists of 15 residues. Trimming took 1 base from V and 0 from J, leaving 8 bases between them. CDR3 protein: CASSLVGGSTDTQYF. The CDR3 DNA reads TGTGCCAGCAGCTTAGTGGGTGGCAGCACAGATACGCAGTATTTT. The full variable domain, completed using reference TRBV11-2 and TRBJ2-3, is EAGVAQSPRYKIIEKRQSVAFWCNPISGHATLYWYQQILGQGPKLLIQFQNNGVVDDSQLPKDRFSAERLKGVDSTLKIQPAKLEDSAVYLCASSLVGGSTDTQYFGPGTRLTVL.

The chain is built from TRBV24-1 and TRBJ2-7; tentative D call: TRBD1 (5 bases). The CDR3 extends over 13 amino acids. V was shortened by 6 bases and J by 7 bases, with 15 bases between the two germline ends. Germline CDR1 is KGHDR and CDR2 is SFDVKD. The CDR3 DNA follows: TGTGCCACCAGTAAGACAGACTTGGGAGAGCAGTACTTC. Protein product: CATSKTDLGEQYF.

This clonotype appeared many times. This chain joins TRBV15 and TRBJ2-3, with D unresolved. V was cut by 7 bases and J by 3 bases, with 8 bases left in between. The CDR3 is made up of 12 amino acids. Germline V gene data show CDR1 as LNHNV and CDR2 as YYDKDF (reference sequence). The CDR3 is CATISKTDTQYF. As DNA, the CDR3 is TGTGCCACCATCTCAAAAACAGATACGCAGTATTTT.

This clonotype occurred many times. The V gene is TRBV7-9, the J gene TRBJ2-2, with TRBD1 matching over 9 bases. Looked up from germline, CDR1 is SEHNR and CDR2 is FQNEAQ (reference sequence). CDR3 length: 16 amino acids. V lost 4 bases to trimming and J lost 4 bases; unmatched junction nucleotides: 7. Written as DNA, the CDR3 is TGTGCCAGCAGCTCTGCTTTGGGACAGGGCACCGGGGAGCTGTTTTTT. Translation gives CASSSALGQGTGELFF.

This clonotype has at least ten counts. The chain has TRBV7-9 and TRBJ1-1; D may be TRBD1 (6 bases). CDR1 and CDR2 (germline): SEHNR, FQNEAQ (reference sequence). The CDR3 has 17 residues. The germline V and J ends were trimmed by 4 bases and 9 bases, with 27 bases remaining between them. This CDR3 reads CASSSTTQGIDPRKAFF. CDR3 DNA sequence: TGTGCCAGCAGCTCAACTACACAGGGTATAGACCCCCGCAAAGCTTTCTTT.